The 10 T cell receptor beta chains given below trace back to one sample, sequenced in a study of T-cell reconstitution after alpha-beta-depleted transplantation in children. Unique molecular identifiers featured in how the TCRbeta library was prepared. TCRdb ran MiXCR on the PCR reads and lists one entry per CDR3 protein. The table lists fewer than 550,000 distinct CDR3 sequences, 9.5% to 12% of them singletons, with roughly 15% in the top ten. The sample was PBMCs, mostly from graft donor cells, taken 180 days after TCRalphabeta/CD19-depleted stem cell transplant. The receptors were gathered from a female patient between 2 and 15 years old who had a stem cell transplant for aplastic anemia, so the T cells may come from the graft donor.

This clonotype has only a few counts. The genes are TRBV29-1 and TRBJ1-2; D is possibly TRBD1 (6 bases). V dropped 7 bases and J dropped 3 bases, with 15 bases sitting between them. Looked up from germline, CDR1 is SQVTM and CDR2 is ANQGSEA. The CDR3 totals 13 residues. CDR3 sequence: CSAYEGEYYGYTF. The DNA of the CDR3 is TGCAGCGCCTACGAGGGGGAGTACTATGGCTACACCTTC.

Ten or more counts support this clonotype. V is TRBV28 and J is TRBJ1-2; a weak D match, TRBD1 (5 bases). Germline V lookup: CDR1 MDHEN, CDR2 SYDVKM. The V end was cut by 3 bases, the J end by 5 bases, with 19 bases between. This CDR3 region has 16 residues. In nucleotides, the CDR3 is TGTGCCAGCAGTTTTGGAACAAGACAGAACGAGTATGGCTACACCTTC. This translates into CASSFGTRQNEYGYTF.

This clonotype was counted ten times or more. The genes are TRBV29-1 and TRBJ2-1; possibly TRBD2 for D (5 bases). The CDR3 spans 11 residues. V lost 7 bases to trimming and J lost 5 bases, with 9 bases between them. Looked up from germline, CDR1 is SQVTM and CDR2 is ANQGSEA. The CDR3 DNA reads TGCAGCGCCAAACTAGACAATGAGCAGTTCTTC. It translates to CSAKLDNEQFF.

This clonotype came up a few times. The gene calls are TRBV28 and TRBJ2-5; 7 bases match TRBD1. The CDR3 is 16 amino acids. V shed 5 bases and J 5 bases; nucleotides not matched to a gene: 14. Germline-derived CDR1 and CDR2 are MDHEN and SYDVKM. The CDR3 region has the DNA TGTGCCAGCAGTCATGGGACAGAACCTCTCGAGGAGACCCAGTACTTC. It yields the protein CASSHGTEPLEETQYF.

DNA for the CDR3: TGTGCCAGCAGCTTAACACTTCAAGAGACCCAGTACTTC. It yields the protein CASSLTLQETQYF. V gene TRBV7-2 combines with J gene TRBJ2-5; D unclear. Per the germline V gene, CDR1 is SGHTA and CDR2 is FQGNSA. The germline V and J ends were trimmed by 2 bases and 2 bases, with 6 bases remaining between them. The CDR3 is 13 amino acids.

This clonotype appeared a few times. The V gene is TRBV24-1, the J gene TRBJ2-7; 9 bases map to TRBD1. CDR3 length: 16 residues. Looked up from germline, CDR1 is KGHDR and CDR2 is SFDVKD. V was clipped by 3 bases and J by 3 bases; unmatched bases: 8. As DNA, the CDR3 is TGTGCCACCAGTGATGCCTCCGGGACAGGGTTCTACGAGCAGTACTTC. Translated, it gives CATSDASGTGFYEQYF.

This clonotype was detected ten times or more. The chain joins TRBV15 to TRBJ2-4; weak D call: TRBD2 (6 bases). Germline assignment: CDR1 LNHNV and CDR2 YYDKDF (reference sequence). CDR3 length: 17 residues. Trimming took off 1 base at V and 4 bases at J, with 17 bases between the two ends. In DNA form, the CDR3 reads TGTGCCACCAGCAGAGGGGTTGGCGGGACCAAAAAAAACATTCAGTACTTC. It translates to CATSRGVGGTKKNIQYF.

Ten or more counts support this clonotype. This chain connects TRBV5-1 to TRBJ2-1; the D gene is possibly TRBD2 (6 bases). The CDR3 is 16 amino acids. The V and J ends lost 3 bases and 3 bases respectively, with 16 bases between them. Germline V CDR1 and CDR2: SGHRS, YFSETQ. CDR3 nucleotides: TGCGCCAGCAGCTCGGGAGTCATCCCCAACTACAATGAGCAGTTCTTC. Translating gives CASSSGVIPNYNEQFF.

This clonotype occurred a few times. V gene TRBV12-3 or TRBV12-4 combines with J gene TRBJ2-2; D perhaps matches TRBD2 (5 bases). This CDR3 is built from 15 residues. V was cut by 7 bases and J by 5 bases, with 17 bases left in between. The CDR3 reads CASTPAYGGTGELFF. CDR3 DNA sequence: TGTGCCAGCACCCCGGCCTACGGCGGGACCGGGGAGCTGTTTTTT.

This clonotype has ten or more counts. This rearrangement joins TRBV20-1 to TRBJ2-7, with D possibly TRBD1 on 6 matching bases. Looked up from germline, CDR1 is DFQATT and CDR2 is SNEGSKA (reference sequence). The CDR3 sequence is 14 residues long. Trimming left V 6 bases short and J 6 bases short, with 21 bases between. The CDR3 DNA sequence: TGCAGTGCCGATCCGCTAACAGGGCGTGGCGAGCAGTACGTC. Its protein product is CSADPLTGRGEQYV.